The T cell receptor (beta chain) described here comes from a study of shared clonotypes between healthy human individuals. The CDR3 covers 13 residues. Trimming left V 2 bases short and J 7 bases short, with 9 bases between. CDR1 and CDR2 from the germline V gene are MDHEN and SYDVKM. Here immunoSEQ multiplex PCR was the method, and the copy in TCRdb shows in-frame clones only, minus some. The sample shows about 470,000 clones, around 79% of them seen only once. The sample consisted of PBMCs. The rearrangement joins TRBV28 to TRBJ1-5, with no clear D. This clonotype originated in a woman aged 35 to 49 in good health. Some clones in this sample may be carry-over from other donors' samples. The CDR3 DNA reads TGTGCCAGCAGTTTAGGTACCGGGCAGCCCCAGCATTTT. It encodes CASSLGTGQPQHF.